The sample holds many counts of the clone carrying this T cell receptor beta chain. This entry comes from a study of blood T cell repertoires in COVID-19. The CDR3 runs to 17 residues. The germline V gene encodes CDR1 MNHNS and CDR2 SASEGT. V was clipped by 1 base and J by 4 bases, with 20 bases between them. Method: immunoSEQ multiplex PCR; TCRdb's copy keeps in-frame clones and lacks some. Of 150,000 to 200,000 clones in the sample, around 85% were seen once. The sequenced sample was peripheral blood. The source is a human donor with acute or convalescent COVID-19. The donor label of this sample is uncertain. The J gene is TRBJ2-7, the V gene TRBV6-1; a possible D gene is TRBD2 (7 bases). The CDR3 region is CASSEDREGGAGYEQYF. Here the CDR3 DNA reads TGTGCCAGCAGTGAAGATAGAGAGGGGGGGGCAGGATACGAGCAGTACTTC.